Below are 30 T cell receptor beta chains sequenced from a single sample in a study of radiotherapy plus CTLA-4 blockade in lung cancer. Using immunoSEQ multiplex PCR, the repertoire was profiled, and TCRdb retains in-frame clones only, with some absent. The repertoire holds fewer than 100,000 clones, with over 80% as singletons. The sequencing here drew on peripheral blood, taken from a patient treated with radiotherapy plus ipilimumab. The receptors were sampled from a human donor with non-small cell lung cancer who had stable disease on radiotherapy plus ipilimumab.

This clone has more than one count but fewer than ten. V gene TRBV27 combines with J gene TRBJ2-3; no clear D. Germline-derived CDR1 and CDR2 are MNHEY and SMNVEV (reference sequence). This CDR3 spans 16 amino acids. The ends were cut back, 6 bases at V and 2 bases at J, with 18 bases in the middle. The DNA of the CDR3 is TGTGCCAGCAGATTCCGTCGCGACCGGGCCACAGATACGCAGTATTTT. Translating gives CASRFRRDRATDTQYF.

J is TRBJ1-4 and V is TRBV5-1, with D unresolved. This CDR3 has 15 amino acids. Germline loops: CDR1 SGHRS, CDR2 YFSETQ. V was pared by 0 bases and J by 6 bases, with 12 bases between. CDR3: CASSLDGRADEKLFF. For the CDR3, the DNA is TGCGCCAGCAGCTTGGACGGGAGGGCTGATGAAAAACTGTTTTTT. The variable domain in full, with the rest retrieved from reference TRBV5-1 and TRBJ1-4, is KAGVTQTPRYLIKTRGQQVTLSCSPISGHRSVSWYQQTPGQGLQFLFEYFSETQRNKGNFPGRFSGRQFSNSRSEMNVSTLELGDSALYLCASSLDGRADEKLFFGSGTQLSVL.

The chain carries TRBV7-2 and TRBJ2-6; D perhaps matches TRBD1 (5 bases). The CDR3 covers 18 residues. CDR1 SGHTA and CDR2 FQGNSA come from the germline V gene. The V gene lost 5 bases and the J gene lost 0 bases, with 17 bases spanning the gap. CDR3 protein: CASSPHAGMSSGANVLTF. CDR3 sequence (DNA): TGTGCCAGCAGCCCCCATGCAGGGATGAGCTCTGGGGCCAACGTCCTGACTTTC.

This chain links TRBV7-9 with TRBJ2-2, with D perhaps assigned TRBD1 or TRBD2 (6 bases each). The germline V gene encodes CDR1 SEHNR and CDR2 FQNEAQ (reference sequence). The CDR3 length is 16 residues. V shed 5 bases and J shed 0 bases, with 13 bases lying between them. In nucleotides, the CDR3 is TGTGCCAGCAGCCCGGTCGGGGGCGCGAACACCGGGGAGCTGTTTTTT. This translates into CASSPVGGANTGELFF.

The V call is TRBV7-2, the J call TRBJ1-1; 10 nucleotides align to TRBD1. Germline lookup yields CDR1 SGHTA and CDR2 FQGNSA. The ends lost 4 bases at V and 4 bases at J; junction bases unmatched: 9. The CDR3 is 16 amino acids. CDR3 coding DNA: TGTGCCAGCAGCTCCCCGGGACAGGGGAGGAGCACTGAAGCTTTCTTT. Protein sequence: CASSSPGQGRSTEAFF.

This clone was detected a few times. At one boundary the junction diverges from the germline segment, which might be a read error. This rearrangement joins TRBV7-7 to TRBJ2-2; 7 bases agree with TRBD1. Germline lookup yields CDR1 SSHAT and CDR2 FNYEAQ (reference sequence). This CDR3 region has 14 residues. CDR3 bases: TGTGCTAGCAGCTCGACAGGGCTCTCCGGGGAGCTGTTTTTT. Amino acids: CASSSTGLSGELFF.

The CDR3 region has the DNA TGTGCCAGCAGAGAGACTAGCGGAAGACTGGAGCAGTACTTC. The encoded protein is CASRETSGRLEQYF. V usage is TRBV6-6 and J usage is TRBJ2-7, with 9 bases matching TRBD2. The ends lost 6 bases at V and 7 bases at J; junction bases unmatched: 10. This CDR3 spans 14 amino acids. Per germline, CDR1 MNHNY and CDR2 SVGAGI (reference sequence).

The V call is TRBV9, the J call TRBJ2-3; 7 nucleotides match TRBD2. The CDR3 length is 15 residues. V lost 0 bases to trimming and J lost 6 bases; unmatched junction nucleotides: 7. Germline assignment: CDR1 SGDLS and CDR2 YYNGEE. The CDR3 region has the DNA TGTGCCAGCAGCGTAGTTGCGGGAGTAGGGGATACGCAGTATTTT. It translates to CASSVVAGVGDTQYF. The whole variable domain, remainder taken from reference TRBV9 and TRBJ2-3, is DSGVTQTPKHLITATGQRVTLRCSPRSGDLSVYWYQQSLDQGLQFLIQYYNGEERAKGNILERFSAQQFPDLHSELNLSSLELGDSALYFCASSVVAGVGDTQYFGPGTRLTVL.

The CDR3 sequence: CASRLQGSYGYTF. In nucleotides, the CDR3 is TGTGCCAGCAGACTTCAGGGTTCCTATGGCTACACCTTC. The gene calls are TRBV27 and TRBJ1-2; possible D gene TRBD1, 5 bases. Germline assignment: CDR1 MNHEY and CDR2 SMNVEV (reference sequence). Trimming stripped 6 bases from V and 4 bases from J, with 12 bases between. This CDR3 region has 13 residues.

CDR3 nucleotides: TGTGCCAGCAGCGTAGAGCAGAAACTCTCTGGGGCCAACGTCCTGACTTTC. Its translation: CASSVEQKLSGANVLTF. The gene calls are TRBV9 and TRBJ2-6, with D hard to call. The ends were cut back, 0 bases at V and 0 bases at J, with 10 bases in the middle. The germline CDR1 and CDR2 sequences are SGDLS and YYNGEE. The CDR3 is made up of 17 amino acids.

V and J are TRBV7-3 and TRBJ2-3; TRBD2 matches at 7 bases. CDR1 SGHTA and CDR2 FQGTGA come from the germline V gene. The J segment lost 4 bases and the V segment lost 6 bases, leaving 7 bases of the junction unmatched. CDR3 length: 14 amino acids. CDR3 amino acids: CASSWGGRADTQYF. CDR3 coding DNA: TGTGCCAGCAGTTGGGGAGGGAGGGCAGATACGCAGTATTTT.

Points on this clone: One end of the junction is discordant with germline, which a read error may explain. Written as DNA, the CDR3 is TGTGCTAGCAGCTTGGGGGGGGGCGGAAGCTACGAGCAGTACTTC. It codes for CASSLGGGGSYEQYF. V gene TRBV7-7 combines with J gene TRBJ2-7; a weak D match, TRBD2 (7 bases). The CDR3 sequence is 15 residues long. Germline V gives CDR1 SSHAT, CDR2 FNYEAQ (reference sequence). The entire variable domain, with the rest obtained from reference TRBV7-7 and TRBJ2-7, is as follows: GAGVSQSPRYKVTKRGQDVTLRCDPISSHATLYWYQQALGQGPEFLTYFNYEAQPDKSGLPSDRFSAERPEGSISTLTIQRTEQRDSAMYRCASSLGGGGSYEQYFGPGTRLTVT.

The chain uses TRBV7-3 and TRBJ2-7; TRBD1 matches 7 bases. Germline loops: CDR1 SGHTA, CDR2 FQGTGA. The ends lost 2 bases at V and 4 bases at J; junction bases unmatched: 2. The length of the CDR3 is 13 residues. The CDR3 DNA reads as TGTGCCAGCAGCTTAGGGACAGCTTACGAGCAGTACTTC. Its protein is CASSLGTAYEQYF. The full variable domain, its missing parts supplied by reference TRBV7-3 and TRBJ2-7, is GAGVSQTPSNKVTEKGKYVELRCDPISGHTALYWYRQSLGQGPEFLIYFQGTGAADDSGLPNDRFFAVRPEGSVSTLKIQRTERGDSAVYLCASSLGTAYEQYFGPGTRLTVT.

The chain carries TRBV18 and TRBJ2-5; 7 positions match TRBD2. Per germline, CDR1 KGHSH and CDR2 LQKENI. The CDR3 has 15 residues. The ends lost 1 base at V and 4 bases at J; junction bases unmatched: 6. DNA for the CDR3: TGTGCCAGCTCACCACAGAGGAGACTAGCAGAGACCCAGTACTTC. Protein: CASSPQRRLAETQYF.

The genes are TRBV7-3 and TRBJ1-1; TRBD1 might be the D (5 bases). From germline, CDR1 is SGHTA and CDR2 FQGTGA. This CDR3 region has 17 residues. V was trimmed by 6 bases and J by 3 bases, leaving 23 bases between them. This chain's CDR3 is CASSYQPGRPGDTEAFF. DNA for the CDR3: TGTGCCAGCAGTTACCAACCGGGCAGGCCGGGGGACACTGAAGCTTTCTTT.

The chain is built from TRBV30 and TRBJ1-3; D is ambiguous. Germline assignment: CDR1 GTSNPN and CDR2 SVGIG (reference sequence). V lost 8 bases to trimming and J lost 0 bases, with 17 bases between them. This CDR3 has 15 residues. CDR3 sequence (DNA): TGTGCCCCCCTCCGGGATATACACTCTGGAAACACCATATATTTT. Protein: CAPLRDIHSGNTIYF.

The chain carries TRBV20-1 and TRBJ1-3; D remains unclear. Germline CDR1 reads DFQATT; CDR2 reads SNEGSKA (reference sequence). The CDR3 runs to 11 residues. Trimming removed 1 base at V and 3 bases at J, with 1 base between. The CDR3 DNA is TGCAGTGCTAGAGGTGGAAACACCATATATTTT. Translating gives CSARGGNTIYF.

The gene calls are TRBV6-4 and TRBJ1-1; D not certain. The CDR3 has 13 residues. Germline V CDR1 and CDR2: MRHNA, SNTAGT. Trimming shortened V by 6 bases and J by 0 bases, and 8 bases separated the two germline ends. The CDR3 DNA is TGTGCCAGCAGGGCGGGAGTGAACACTGAAGCTTTCTTT. Its translation is CASRAGVNTEAFF.

The chain uses TRBV25-1 and TRBJ2-2; D gene ambiguous. This CDR3 is built from 13 residues. V lost 5 bases and J 4 bases, leaving 8 bases between the germline ends. Germline-derived CDR1 and CDR2 are MGHDK and SYGVNS. The CDR3 reads CASSLKGTGELFF. As DNA, the CDR3 is TGTGCCAGCAGTCTGAAGGGCACCGGGGAGCTGTTTTTT.

The gene calls are TRBV25-1 and TRBJ1-6; a possible D gene is TRBD1 (6 bases). V was shortened by 7 bases and J by 2 bases, with 12 bases between the two germline ends. The CDR3 runs 15 residues. Germline V lookup: CDR1 MGHDK, CDR2 SYGVNS. In DNA form, the CDR3 reads TGTGCCAGCAACGCCAGGGGCACCTATAATTCACCCCTCCACTTT. Residues: CASNARGTYNSPLHF.

The chain carries TRBV25-1 and TRBJ1-1; no reliable D call. Germline CDR1 reads MGHDK; CDR2 reads SYGVNS. CDR3 length: 14 amino acids. Trimming left V 1 base short and J 1 base short, with 7 bases between. The CDR3 sequence: CASSESWGNTEAFF. The DNA for the CDR3 is TGTGCCAGCAGTGAATCATGGGGGAACACTGAAGCTTTCTTT.

This clone was detected a few times. J is TRBJ1-4 and V is TRBV7-9, with no clear D. Looked up from germline, CDR1 is SEHNR and CDR2 is FQNEAQ (reference sequence). Trimming took off 5 bases at V and 2 bases at J, with 15 bases between the two ends. This CDR3 has 16 amino acids. CDR3 region: CASSALGSGTNEKLFF. The CDR3 bases are TGTGCCAGCAGCGCCTTGGGGAGTGGCACTAATGAAAAACTGTTTTTT.

The table lists this clone with a few counts. The chain is built from TRBV7-2 and TRBJ1-5; tentative D call: TRBD1 (5 bases). CDR1 is SGHTA and CDR2 is FQGNSA in the germline V gene. Trimming cost V 1 base and J 3 bases, with 10 bases left between them. CDR3 size: 15 residues. CDR3 DNA: TGTGCCAGCAGCTTAGTCAGGGCCCTCAATCAGCCCCAGCATTTT. Translating it yields CASSLVRALNQPQHF.

V and J are TRBV5-5 and TRBJ1-5, with unresolved D. V lost 5 bases to trimming and J lost 2 bases, with 20 bases between them. This CDR3 has 17 residues. In germline, CDR1 is SGHKS, CDR2 YYEKEE (reference sequence). CDR3 loop: CASRAGPDPSGNQPQHF. CDR3 sequence (DNA): TGTGCCAGCAGGGCCGGGCCCGATCCTAGCGGCAATCAGCCCCAGCATTTT.

This rearrangement joins TRBV5-4 to TRBJ1-5, with D perhaps TRBD1 (5 bases). This CDR3 is 15 amino acids long. Looked up from germline, CDR1 is SGHNT and CDR2 is YYREEE (reference sequence). Deletions cut 4 bases from V and 1 base from J, with 12 bases between. CDR3 nucleotides: TGTGCCAGCAGCGCGGGGGGGGGAAGCAATCAGCCCCAGCATTTT. This gives the protein CASSAGGGSNQPQHF.

V gene TRBV6-5 combines with J gene TRBJ2-7; the match to TRBD2 covers 8 bases. The germline gives CDR1 MNHEY, CDR2 SVGAGI. The CDR3 has 15 amino acids. V dropped 4 bases and J dropped 2; count of bases not matched to a gene: 7. CDR3 DNA sequence: TGTGCCAGCAGTTCCCGGGGGGGGAAGACCTACGAGCAGTACTTC. Its translation is CASSSRGGKTYEQYF.

The V call is TRBV19, the J call TRBJ1-1, with 8 bases identical to TRBD1. Per the germline V gene, CDR1 is LNHDA and CDR2 is SQIVND (reference sequence). Trimming took 8 bases from V and 0 from J; bases not matched to a gene: 11. The CDR3 spans 16 residues. In DNA form, the CDR3 reads TGTGCCAGTGTATCGACAGGGGCGATTCTGAACACTGAAGCTTTCTTT. Protein product: CASVSTGAILNTEAFF.

The chain has TRBV28 and TRBJ1-2, with 11 bases lining up with TRBD1. Germline CDR1 and CDR2: MDHEN and SYDVKM. With V trimmed by 5 bases and J by 0 bases, 8 bases remained unmatched. There are 17 residues in the CDR3. The CDR3 DNA follows: TGTGCCAGCAGTACCCGGGACAGGGGGTCGCCTAACTATGGCTACACCTTC. Translating it yields CASSTRDRGSPNYGYTF.

Only one count was recorded for this clone. This chain connects TRBV6-1 to TRBJ1-2, with D unresolved. Trimming shortened V by 11 bases and J by 4 bases, and 17 bases separated the two germline ends. From germline, CDR1 is MNHNS and CDR2 SASEGT. This CDR3 has 13 amino acids. Here the CDR3 DNA reads TGTGCCGGATCGGACTTTTCGCTCTATGGCTACACCTTC. Residues: CAGSDFSLYGYTF.

The CDR3 region is CASSLYGGNYEQYF. In DNA, the CDR3 is TGTGCCAGCAGCTTATACGGGGGGAACTACGAGCAGTACTTC. The chain combines TRBV7-6 with TRBJ2-7; TRBD2 aligns across 7 bases. Trimming took 2 bases from V and 3 from J; bases not matched to a gene: 4. The CDR3 is 14 amino acids. Germline loops: CDR1 SGHVS, CDR2 FNYEAQ.